Following are 17 T cell receptor beta chains from one sample sequenced in a study of cytomegalovirus exposure and HLA in healthy donors. Amplification used 60 Vbeta primers and 13 Jbeta primers. Profiled with immunoSEQ multiplex PCR; TCRdb holds only in-frame clones, not every one. The repertoire has 140,000 or so clones, 76% of them found once; the top ten carry about 1.7%. Sequencing used PBMCs. Every receptor here comes from a man in his forties or fifties in good health and CMV-seronegative.

The genes are TRBV30 and TRBJ1-2; 8 positions match TRBD1. The CDR3 has 14 residues. The V and J ends lost 2 bases and 6 bases, in that order; junction bases with no gene match: 8. Germline V gene lookup returns CDR1 GTSNPN and CDR2 SVGIG (reference sequence). CDR3 bases: TGTGCCTGGAGTCTCTGGACAGGGCGAGATGGCTACACCTTC. It encodes CAWSLWTGRDGYTF.

The chain joins TRBV12-5 to TRBJ2-1, with 7 bases lining up with TRBD2. The CDR3 runs 15 residues. Germline loops: CDR1 LGHNT, CDR2 FRNRAP. Trimming cost V 3 bases and J 4 bases; bases outside gene matches: 6. CDR3 protein: CASGLRLADYNEQFF. CDR3 nucleotide sequence: TGTGCTAGTGGTTTACGGCTAGCGGATTACAATGAGCAGTTCTTC.

The chain carries TRBV7-8 and TRBJ2-1; D might be TRBD1 (5 bases). V lost 4 bases and J lost 9, with 19 bases in between. The germline CDR1 and CDR2 sequences are SGHVS and FQNEAQ. The CDR3 contains 15 residues. The CDR3 sequence is CASSSRQPGDSEQFF. In DNA form, the CDR3 reads TGTGCCAGCAGCTCACGACAACCCGGAGACAGTGAGCAGTTCTTC.

This clone was found a few times. This same CDR3 is encoded by further DNA sequences in the sample. The chain links TRBV7-2 to TRBJ2-5, with D possibly TRBD2 on 5 matching bases. The germline V gene has CDR1 SGHTA and CDR2 FQGNSA. Trimming pared 3 bases from V and 3 bases from J, leaving 8 bases between. The CDR3 has 13 residues. Here the CDR3 reads CASSFAGEETQYF. The CDR3 coding sequence is TGTGCCAGCAGCTTTGCGGGCGAAGAGACCCAGTACTTC.

This chain connects TRBV19 to TRBJ2-7; perhaps TRBD2 as D (5 bases). Germline V gene sequence: CDR1 LNHDA, CDR2 SQIVND (reference sequence). Trimming took 6 bases from V and 0 from J, leaving 9 bases between them. This CDR3 spans 13 amino acids. The CDR3 nucleotides read TGTGCCAGTAGCCCGGGGATCTCCTACGAGCAGTACTTC. Its protein is CASSPGISYEQYF.

The chain uses TRBV19 and TRBJ1-4, with 7 bases that match TRBD1. The CDR3 has 16 residues. Germline-derived CDR1 and CDR2 are LNHDA and SQIVND (reference sequence). V lost 6 bases, J lost 7 bases, and 14 bases stayed unmatched. CDR3 protein: CASRGPLRQGGEKLFF. The CDR3 nucleotides read TGTGCCAGTAGAGGCCCTCTCCGACAGGGCGGTGAAAAACTGTTTTTT.

This clone showed up just once. J is TRBJ2-3 and V is TRBV7-8, with D possibly matching TRBD2 (5 bases). CDR3 length: 14 amino acids. CDR1 and CDR2 (germline): SGHVS, FQNEAQ. The V end lost 0 bases, the J end lost 4 bases, and 8 bases lay between the germline ends. In DNA, the CDR3 is TGTGCCAGCAGCTTAGCTTCGGGATCAGATACGCAGTATTTT. This gives the protein CASSLASGSDTQYF.

This clone was found a few times. The V and J genes are TRBV15 and TRBJ2-2; tentatively, D is TRBD2 (6 bases). The CDR3 has 17 amino acids. The germline V and J ends were trimmed by 3 bases and 3 bases, with 17 bases remaining between them. The germline gives CDR1 LNHNV, CDR2 YYDKDF (reference sequence). The CDR3 loop reads CATSRPGTPGDTGELFF. In DNA, the CDR3 is TGTGCCACCAGCAGGCCCGGGACCCCGGGGGACACCGGGGAGCTGTTTTTT.

This clone appeared once. The chain carries TRBV15 and TRBJ2-7, with 11 bases matching TRBD2. The CDR3 totals 15 residues. J gave up 2 bases and V 3 bases, and 3 bases lay outside the gene matches. CDR1 and CDR2 from the germline V gene are LNHNV and YYDKDF (reference sequence). CDR3 DNA: TGTGCCACCAGCAGGGGGACTAGCGGTACCTACGAGCAGTACTTC. It yields the protein CATSRGTSGTYEQYF.

The V call is TRBV20-1, the J call TRBJ2-7, with D unresolved. The CDR3 loop spans 11 amino acids. The V end was cut by 6 bases, the J end by 7 bases, with 13 bases between. Germline V gene data show CDR1 as DFQATT and CDR2 as SNEGSKA (reference sequence). As DNA, the CDR3 is TGCAGTGCGTCCGCGTCCGGGGAGCAGTACTTC. This sequence encodes CSASASGEQYF.

This clone showed up just a few times. This chain joins TRBV27 and TRBJ1-2; tentatively, D is TRBD1 (5 bases). Germline loops: CDR1 MNHEY, CDR2 SMNVEV (reference sequence). The germline V and J ends were trimmed by 7 bases and 7 bases, with 16 bases remaining between them. This CDR3 is 13 amino acids long. CDR3: CASTQDVAIGYTF. The CDR3 nucleotides read TGTGCCAGCACACAGGACGTCGCTATTGGCTACACCTTC.

The table lists this clone with a count of one. V is TRBV5-5 and J is TRBJ1-5, with unresolved D. Trimming shortened V by 3 bases and J by 9 bases, and 19 bases separated the two germline ends. This CDR3 spans 15 amino acids. The germline gives CDR1 SGHKS, CDR2 YYEKEE (reference sequence). The CDR3 nucleotides are TGTGCCAGCAGCTCCTCCCTGGACTGGGTAGGGCCCCAGCATTTT. Protein: CASSSSLDWVGPQHF.

The chain is built from TRBV15 and TRBJ2-7, with TRBD2 matching over 10 bases. The V segment lost 0 bases and the J segment 3 bases; nucleotides outside the gene matches: 5. Germline loops: CDR1 LNHNV, CDR2 YYDKDF (reference sequence). The CDR3 runs 16 residues. CDR3: CATSRDEREGLYEQYF. The CDR3 nucleotides read TGTGCCACCAGCAGAGATGAGCGGGAGGGCCTCTACGAGCAGTACTTC.

The chain uses TRBV9 and TRBJ2-7; 11 positions match TRBD1. Trimming removed 2 bases from V and 6 bases from J; junction bases left unmatched: 4. The CDR3 is made up of 14 amino acids. CDR1 and CDR2 (germline): SGDLS, YYNGEE. DNA of the CDR3: TGTGCCAGCAGCGTGGGGGACAGGGGGAGCGAGCAGTACTTC. Its translation is CASSVGDRGSEQYF.

The genes are TRBV28 and TRBJ1-1; TRBD1 might be the D (6 bases). Germline V CDR1 and CDR2: MDHEN, SYDVKM. CDR3 length: 16 residues. V shed 5 bases and J shed 5 bases, with 21 bases lying between them. The CDR3 loop is CASSPLGQSRGTEAFF. DNA for the CDR3: TGTGCCAGCAGTCCGCTAGGACAGTCAAGGGGTACTGAAGCTTTCTTT. Full variable domain (rest looked up from reference TRBV28 and TRBJ1-1): DVKVTQSSRYLVKRTGEKVFLECVQDMDHENMFWYRQDPGLGLRLIYFSYDVKMKEKGDIPEGYSVSREKKERFSLILESASTNQTSMYLCASSPLGQSRGTEAFFGQGTRLTVV.

The gene calls are TRBV5-5 and TRBJ2-7; no clear D gene. The CDR3 is made up of 14 amino acids. Trimming removed 4 bases from V and 0 bases from J, with 11 bases in between. In germline, CDR1 is SGHKS, CDR2 YYEKEE (reference sequence). The CDR3 DNA reads as TGTGCCAGCAGCCAAAGACTTAACTCCTACGAGCAGTACTTC. Protein: CASSQRLNSYEQYF.

Here the CDR3 reads CAIGDSGNTEAFF. The CDR3 DNA follows: TGTGCCATCGGGGACAGCGGGAACACTGAAGCTTTCTTT. The rearrangement links TRBV10-3 to TRBJ1-1, with 7 bases lining up with TRBD1. CDR3 length equals 13 residues. J gave up 1 base and V 8 bases, and 4 bases lay outside the gene matches. The V gene's germline CDR1 is ENHRY and CDR2 SYGVKD.